The next 8 T cell receptor beta chains were all read from a single sample in a study of technical replicates of blood from a few donors. Assay used: immunoSEQ multiplex PCR; TCRdb lists only in-frame clones, some missing. The sample carries about 66,000 clones, over 75% recorded once. The source material was PBMCs. The receptor source for this set is a human donor in good health. Some clones in this sample may be carry-over from other donors' samples.

The chain's CDR3 is CASSLAGSYTF. The CDR3 coding sequence is TGTGCCAGCAGCTTGGCCGGGAGCTACACCTTC. The chain combines TRBV7-8 with TRBJ1-2; D is unresolved. The germline V and J ends were trimmed by 3 bases and 9 bases, with 8 bases remaining between them. CDR1 SGHVS and CDR2 FQNEAQ come from the germline V gene. The CDR3 is made up of 11 amino acids. Full variable domain (remainder filled in from reference TRBV7-8 and TRBJ1-2): GAGVSQSPRYKVAKRGQDVALRCDPISGHVSLFWYQQALGQGPEFLTYFQNEAQLDKSGLPSDRFFAERPEGSVSTLKIQRTQQEDSAVYLCASSLAGSYTFGSGTRLTVV.

The rearrangement joins TRBV9 to TRBJ1-3; 8 nucleotides align to TRBD1. V trimming: 4 bases; J trimming: 3 bases; junction bases outside the gene matches: 9. Germline CDR1 reads SGDLS; CDR2 reads YYNGEE. There are 16 residues in the CDR3. The CDR3 here is CASSPRQGKVGNTIYF. The CDR3 DNA sequence: TGTGCCAGCAGCCCACGACAGGGGAAGGTTGGAAACACCATATATTTT. The full variable domain, in which reference TRBV9 and TRBJ1-3 provide the parts outside the CDR3, is DSGVTQTPKHLITATGQRVTLRCSPRSGDLSVYWYQQSLDQGLQFLIQYYNGEERAKGNILERFSAQQFPDLHSELNLSSLELGDSALYFCASSPRQGKVGNTIYFGEGSWLTVV.

DNA for the CDR3: TGTGCCAGCGGATTTGGACAAAACAATTCACCCCTCCACTTT. Its translation: CASGFGQNNSPLHF. The gene calls are TRBV7-9 and TRBJ1-6; possibly TRBD1 for D (5 bases). V was pared by 8 bases and J by 7 bases, with 15 bases between. The germline CDR1 and CDR2 sequences are SEHNR and FQNEAQ (reference sequence). This CDR3 contains 14 residues.

This rearrangement joins TRBV27 to TRBJ1-1, with TRBD1 matching over 7 bases. CDR3 length equals 15 residues. The germline CDR1 and CDR2 sequences are MNHEY and SMNVEV (reference sequence). J lost 3 bases, V lost 5 bases, and 9 bases had no gene match. The CDR3 coding sequence is TGTGCCAGCAGTATCTCACGACAGGGATACACTGAAGCTTTCTTT. Translated, it gives CASSISRQGYTEAFF.

This rearrangement joins TRBV9 to TRBJ2-3, with D maybe TRBD2 (6 bases). CDR3 length: 16 residues. V shed 0 bases and J shed 4 bases, with 15 bases lying between them. Germline V gives CDR1 SGDLS, CDR2 YYNGEE. This CDR3 is CASSVVPGWGADTQYF. The CDR3 DNA follows: TGTGCCAGCAGCGTAGTCCCCGGTTGGGGGGCAGATACGCAGTATTTT.

This chain connects TRBV4-3 to TRBJ1-2, with a possible D match to TRBD1 (5 bases). From germline, CDR1 is LGHNA and CDR2 YSLEER. The V end lost 7 bases, the J end lost 1 base, and 22 bases lay between the germline ends. The CDR3 is 17 residues long. This CDR3 is CASNPSTGGGLNYGYTF. The DNA of the CDR3 is TGCGCCAGCAATCCCTCCACCGGGGGGGGTCTTAACTATGGCTACACCTTC.

This clone was recorded only once. This CDR3 is CASSKKQGIEQFF. CDR3 DNA: TGTGCCAGCAGCAAAAAACAGGGGATTGAGCAGTTCTTC. This chain connects TRBV21-1 to TRBJ2-1; the DNA was not used to check the table's D call, TRBD1. TRBV21-1 is a recognized pseudogene. The CDR3 is 13 amino acids.

The genes are TRBV4-1 and TRBJ2-1; the D gene is possibly TRBD1 (5 bases). CDR3 length: 17 residues. Germline CDR1 is MGHRA and CDR2 is YSYEKL. Deletions cut 0 bases from V and 6 bases from J, with 18 bases between. CDR3 bases: TGCGCCAGCAGCCAAGAGCGAAGGCAGGGTAGTCGCAATGAGCAGTTCTTC. Its protein is CASSQERRQGSRNEQFF.